These 2 T cell receptor beta chains originate from one sample sequenced in a study of T cell responses to AZD1222 COVID-19 vaccine. Sequencing used immunoSEQ multiplex PCR; TCRdb keeps in-frame clones, though not all of them. The sample includes 130,000 to 150,000 clones, more than 75% of them seen just once. The starting material was peripheral blood, obtained on day 0 of AZD1222 vaccination. All receptors come from an adult in good health.

The rearrangement links TRBV6-2 or TRBV6-3 to TRBJ2-5; TRBD2 aligns across 10 bases. The CDR3 totals 14 residues. The V gene's germline CDR1 is MNHEY and CDR2 SVGEGT. J gave up 14 bases and V 3 bases, and 12 bases lay outside the gene matches. The CDR3 nucleotides read TGTGCCAGCAGTTATGGATTAGCGGGGGGCCTAAACTACTTC. Translating it yields CASSYGLAGGLNYF.

The chain links TRBV28 to TRBJ1-3; possibly TRBD1 for D (5 bases). CDR3 length: 16 residues. Germline assignment: CDR1 MDHEN and CDR2 SYDVKM. The V end lost 3 bases, the J end lost 0 bases, and 12 bases lay between the germline ends. The CDR3 sequence is CASSFPGKSSGNTIYF. The CDR3 region has the DNA TGTGCCAGCAGTTTTCCAGGGAAAAGCTCTGGAAACACCATATATTTT.